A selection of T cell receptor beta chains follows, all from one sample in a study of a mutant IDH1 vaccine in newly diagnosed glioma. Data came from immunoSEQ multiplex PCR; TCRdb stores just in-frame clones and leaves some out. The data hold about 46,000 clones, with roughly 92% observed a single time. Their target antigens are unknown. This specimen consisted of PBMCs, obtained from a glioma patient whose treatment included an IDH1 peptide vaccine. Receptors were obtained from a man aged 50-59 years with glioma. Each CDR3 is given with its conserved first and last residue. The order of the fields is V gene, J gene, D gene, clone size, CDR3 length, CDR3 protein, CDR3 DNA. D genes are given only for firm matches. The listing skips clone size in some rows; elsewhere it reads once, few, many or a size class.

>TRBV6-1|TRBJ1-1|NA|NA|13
CASIRVKNTEAFF
TGTGCCAGCATCAGAGTTAAGAACACTGAAGCTTTCTTT
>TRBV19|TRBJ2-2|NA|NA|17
CASSSPGGGLNTGELFF
TGTGCCAGTAGTAGCCCCGGGGGCGGTCTAAACACCGGGGAGCTGTTTTTT
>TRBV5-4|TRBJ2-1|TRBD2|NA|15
CASNSVAGGMNEQFF
TGTGCCAGCAATTCGGTAGCGGGGGGGATGAATGAGCAGTTCTTC
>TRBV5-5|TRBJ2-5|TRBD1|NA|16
CASSLQWTGGQETQYF
TGTGCCAGCAGCTTACAATGGACAGGGGGACAAGAGACCCAGTACTTC
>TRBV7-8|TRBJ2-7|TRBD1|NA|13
CASRPRDRDEQYF
TGTGCCAGCAGGCCCCGGGACAGGGACGAGCAGTACTTC
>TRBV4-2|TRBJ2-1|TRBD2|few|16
CASSQGVAGGPGEQFF
TGTGCCAGCAGCCAAGGGGTAGCGGGAGGGCCGGGTGAGCAGTTCTTC
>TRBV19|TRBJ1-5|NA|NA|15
CASSWDQLGNQPQHF
TGTGCCAGTAGTTGGGACCAACTTGGCAATCAGCCCCAGCATTTT
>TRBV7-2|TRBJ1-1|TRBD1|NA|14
CASSQGQGRTEAFF
TGTGCCAGCAGCCAAGGACAGGGGAGGACTGAAGCTTTCTTT
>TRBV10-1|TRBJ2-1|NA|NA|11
CASSRYNEQFF
TGCGCCAGCAGCCGCTACAATGAGCAGTTCTTC
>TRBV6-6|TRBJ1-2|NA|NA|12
CASSDGTPGYTF
TGTGCCAGCAGTGACGGGACGCCGGGCTACACCTTC
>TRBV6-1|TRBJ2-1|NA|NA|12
CASSEVYDEQFF
TGTGCCAGCAGTGAAGTATATGATGAGCAGTTCTTC
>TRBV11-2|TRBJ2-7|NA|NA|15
CASSLDGFFSYEQYF
TGTGCCAGCAGCTTAGACGGATTTTTTTCCTACGAGCAGTACTTC
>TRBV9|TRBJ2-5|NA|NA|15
CASSVDSGRGETQYF
TGTGCCAGCAGCGTAGACTCAGGACGTGGAGAGACCCAGTACTTC
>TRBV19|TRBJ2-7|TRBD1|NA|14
CASMNGQGAYEQYF
TGTGCCAGTATGAACGGACAGGGGGCCTACGAGCAGTACTTC
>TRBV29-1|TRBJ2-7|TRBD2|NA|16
CSAGETSGKVLVEQYF
TGCAGCGCGGGGGAGACTAGCGGGAAGGTGCTGGTCGAGCAGTACTTC
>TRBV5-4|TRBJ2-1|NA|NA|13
CASSSRAYNEQFF
TGTGCCAGCAGCTCCCGGGCTTACAATGAGCAGTTCTTC
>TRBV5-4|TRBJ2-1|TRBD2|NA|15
CASSLTSGSYNEQFF
TGTGCCAGCAGTCTTACTAGCGGATCCTACAATGAGCAGTTCTTC
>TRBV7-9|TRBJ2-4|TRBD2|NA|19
CASSLGLAGGSPPKNIQYF
TGTGCCAGCAGCTTAGGGCTAGCGGGAGGTTCCCCCCCCAAAAACATTCAGTACTTC
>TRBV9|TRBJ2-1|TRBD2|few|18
CASSVAGSGGIIYNEQFF
TGTGCCAGCAGCGTAGCAGGTAGCGGGGGTATAATCTACAATGAGCAGTTCTTC
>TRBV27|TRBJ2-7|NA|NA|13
CASSGGSSYEQYF
TGTGCCAGCAGTGGGGGTTCCTCCTACGAGCAGTACTTC
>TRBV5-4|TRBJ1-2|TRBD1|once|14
CASSLGQGAWGYTF
TGTGCCAGCAGCTTAGGACAGGGGGCGTGGGGCTACACCTTC
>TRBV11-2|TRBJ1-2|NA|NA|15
CASKKETGRGYGYTF
TGTGCCAGCAAGAAGGAGACCGGTCGGGGCTATGGCTACACCTTC
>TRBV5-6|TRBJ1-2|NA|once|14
CASSLGTANYGYTF
TGTGCCAGCAGCTTGGGTACAGCTAACTATGGCTACACCTTC
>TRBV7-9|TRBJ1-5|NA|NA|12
CASSPGSQPQHF
TGTGCCAGCAGCCCCGGGAGTCAGCCCCAGCATTTT
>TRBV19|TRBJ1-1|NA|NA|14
CASSIRQGSAEAFF
TGTGCCAGTAGTATCCGGCAGGGGAGCGCTGAAGCTTTCTTT
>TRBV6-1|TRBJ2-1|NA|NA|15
CASSAEGSSYNEQFF
TGTGCCAGCAGTGCAGAGGGGAGCTCCTACAATGAGCAGTTCTTC
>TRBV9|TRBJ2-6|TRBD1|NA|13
CASSQDRVGVLTF
TGTGCCAGCAGCCAAGACAGGGTGGGGGTCCTGACTTTC
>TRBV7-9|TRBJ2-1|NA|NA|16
CASSQGFRADFGEQFF
TGTGCCAGCAGCCAGGGGTTTAGGGCCGATTTCGGTGAGCAGTTCTTC
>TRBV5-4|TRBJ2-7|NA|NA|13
CASSLGSSYEQYF
TGTGCCAGCAGCTTGGGAAGCTCCTACGAGCAGTACTTC
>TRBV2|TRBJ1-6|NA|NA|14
CASSGNRDDSPLHF
TGTGCCAGCAGTGGAAACAGGGACGATTCACCCCTCCACTTT
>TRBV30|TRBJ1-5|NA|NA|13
CAWSAQANQPQHF
TGTGCCTGGAGTGCCCAGGCCAATCAGCCCCAGCATTTT
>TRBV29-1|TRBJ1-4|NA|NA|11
CSVGDNEKLFF
TGCAGCGTTGGGGATAATGAAAAACTGTTTTTT
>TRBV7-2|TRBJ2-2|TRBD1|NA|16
CASSPYRDRTTGELFF
TGTGCCAGCAGCCCCTACCGGGACAGGACCACCGGGGAGCTGTTTTTT
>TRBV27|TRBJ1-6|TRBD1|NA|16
CASSLRQGITGSPLHF
TGTGCCAGCAGTTTACGACAGGGGATCACGGGTTCACCCCTCCACTTT
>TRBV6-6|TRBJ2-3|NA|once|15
CASSLQGGGTDTQYF
TGTGCCAGCAGCCTACAGGGGGGGGGCACAGATACGCAGTATTTT
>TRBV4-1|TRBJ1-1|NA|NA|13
CASSQDPSTEAFF
TGCGCCAGCAGCCAAGACCCGTCCACTGAAGCTTTCTTT
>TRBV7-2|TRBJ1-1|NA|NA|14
CASSLNRGNTEAFF
TGTGCCAGCAGCTTAAACCGCGGAAACACTGAAGCTTTCTTT
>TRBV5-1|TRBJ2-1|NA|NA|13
CASSLVSYNEQFF
TGCGCCAGCAGCTTGGTTAGCTACAATGAGCAGTTCTTC
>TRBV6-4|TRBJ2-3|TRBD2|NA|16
CASSDSAGGPTDTQYF
TGTGCCAGCAGTGACTCGGCGGGGGGGCCGACAGATACGCAGTATTTT
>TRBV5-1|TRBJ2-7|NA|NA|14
CASSLGAGTYEQYF
TGCGCCAGCAGCTTAGGGGCAGGGACCTACGAGCAGTACTTC
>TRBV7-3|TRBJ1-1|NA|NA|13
CASSGQQGTEAFF
TGTGCCAGCAGCGGACAACAGGGAACTGAAGCTTTCTTT
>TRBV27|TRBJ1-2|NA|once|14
CASSQSRGGYGYTF
TGTGCCAGCAGTCAAAGCCGGGGCGGCTATGGCTACACCTTC
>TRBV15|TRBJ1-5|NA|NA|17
CATSRGRLGYSNQPQHF
TGTGCCACCAGCAGAGGAAGACTTGGGTATAGCAATCAGCCCCAGCATTTT
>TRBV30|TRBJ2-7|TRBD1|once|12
CAWSPGGSEQYF
TGTGCCTGGAGTCCAGGGGGAAGCGAGCAGTACTTC
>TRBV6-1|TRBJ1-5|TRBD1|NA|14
CASRQGASNQPQHF
TGTGCCAGCAGACAGGGGGCAAGCAATCAGCCCCAGCATTTT
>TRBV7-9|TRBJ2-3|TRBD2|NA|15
CASSPAGRGTDTQYF
TGTGCCAGCAGCCCCGCGGGGAGGGGAACAGATACGCAGTATTTT
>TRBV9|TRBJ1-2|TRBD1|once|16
CASSVAAGGSNYGYTF
TGTGCCAGCAGCGTAGCGGCAGGGGGTTCTAACTATGGCTACACCTTC
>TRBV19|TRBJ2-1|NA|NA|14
CASSSAGTHNEQFF
TGTGCCAGTAGTTCCGCCGGGACCCACAATGAGCAGTTCTTC
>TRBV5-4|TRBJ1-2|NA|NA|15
CASSLAVGAKYGYTF
TGTGCCAGCAGCTTGGCCGTAGGGGCCAAGTATGGCTACACCTTC
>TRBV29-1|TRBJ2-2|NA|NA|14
CSSLVGTPTGELFF
TGCAGCTCCCTGGTGGGGACTCCCACCGGGGAGCTGTTTTTT
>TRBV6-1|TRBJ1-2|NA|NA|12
CASRWGNYGYTF
TGTGCCAGCAGATGGGGGAACTATGGCTACACCTTC
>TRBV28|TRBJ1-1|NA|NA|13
CASRPRVATEAFF
TGTGCCAGCAGGCCGCGGGTCGCCACTGAAGCTTTCTTT
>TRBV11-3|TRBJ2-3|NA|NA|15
CASSKGPPSTDTQYF
TGTGCCAGCAGCAAAGGGCCTCCTAGCACAGATACGCAGTATTTT
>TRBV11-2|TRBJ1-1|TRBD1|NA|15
CASSPGTGENTEAFF
TGTGCCAGCAGCCCGGGGACAGGGGAAAACACTGAAGCTTTCTTT
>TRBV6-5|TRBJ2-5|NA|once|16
CASSYLGPEYQETQYF
TGTGCCAGCAGTTACCTAGGACCGGAATACCAAGAGACCCAGTACTTC
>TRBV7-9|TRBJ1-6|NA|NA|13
CASRRDGYSPLHF
TGTGCCAGCAGGCGGGACGGATATTCACCCCTCCACTTT
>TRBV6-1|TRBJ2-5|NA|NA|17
CASSEGPGGTRRETQYF
TGTGCCAGCAGTGAAGGTCCTGGGGGAACCCGGCGGGAGACCCAGTACTTC
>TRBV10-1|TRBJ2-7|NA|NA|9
CARKIEQYF
TGCGCCAGGAAGATCGAGCAGTACTTC
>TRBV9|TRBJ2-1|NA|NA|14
CASSVGGLYNEQFF
TGTGCCAGCAGCGTAGGGGGACTCTACAATGAGCAGTTCTTC